What follows describes a single TCR beta chain. TCRdb's table, derived via immunoSEQ multiplex PCR, lists solely in-frame clones and lacks some. Among about 110,000 clones listed, approximately 82% were seen once. This record comes from a study of control samples from healthy donors and cancer patients. The CDR3 spans 14 residues. CDR1 is LNHDA, CDR2 SQIVND, per germline (reference sequence). Unmatched junction bases numbered 5, after V lost 4 bases and J lost 12 bases. The sequencing input was blood. The rearrangement links TRBV19 to TRBJ2-6; 11 positions agree with TRBD1. The source of this sequence is a man in his late teens or twenties in good health. In DNA, the CDR3 is TGTGCCAGTAGTAGGGGACAGGGGGGACTCGTCCTGACTTTC. It is translated as CASSRGQGGLVLTF.